These 26 T cell receptor beta chains were all obtained from the same sample, sequenced in a study of T-cell reconstitution after alpha-beta-depleted transplantation in children. Unique molecular identifiers were built into the TCRbeta library. TCRdb re-analysed the PCR reads in MiXCR, keeping a single row per CDR3 protein. There are 500,000 to 600,000 distinct CDR3 sequences in the sample; about a sixth occur only once, and less than 4% lies in the top ten. Here the sequenced sample was PBMCs from the stem cell graft donor, taken from the stem cell graft. These receptors all stem from a human donor who donated a stem cell graft to a child with acute lymphoblastic leukemia.

This clonotype has a handful of counts. The chain is built from TRBV20-1 and TRBJ2-6; D is unresolved. Per germline, CDR1 DFQATT and CDR2 SNEGSKA (reference sequence). The germline V and J ends were trimmed by 0 bases and 2 bases, with 11 bases remaining between them. The CDR3 is 16 residues long. Here the CDR3 DNA reads TGCAGTGCTAGAGATCATATGGGAACTGGGGCCAACGTCCTGACTTTC. Residues: CSARDHMGTGANVLTF.

The chain has TRBV9 and TRBJ2-3; TRBD2 matches 7 bases. The CDR3 is made up of 17 amino acids. V was clipped by 7 bases and J by 0 bases; unmatched bases: 14. Germline CDR1 SGDLS, CDR2 YYNGEE. CDR3 nucleotide sequence: TGTGCCAGCGGAAGTCCCGGGACTACGACTAGCACAGATACGCAGTATTTT. Translated, it gives CASGSPGTTTSTDTQYF.

This clonotype was recorded a few times. V gene TRBV24-1 combines with J gene TRBJ1-1; D is unclear. The CDR3 loop spans 14 amino acids. Between the trimmed V and J ends, which lost 6 bases and 8 bases, there was a span of 18 bases. The germline gives CDR1 KGHDR, CDR2 SFDVKD. For the CDR3, the DNA is TGTGCCACCAGTTTTTTTCGGATTGAGCCGGAAGCTTTCTTT. Residues: CATSFFRIEPEAFF.

This clonotype was found a few times. The chain has TRBV9 and TRBJ2-1; D unclear. Trimming removed 0 bases at V and 4 bases at J, with 14 bases between. The CDR3 totals 16 residues. Germline assignment: CDR1 SGDLS and CDR2 YYNGEE. The CDR3: CASSVGAPLTYNEQFF. The CDR3 DNA sequence: TGTGCCAGCAGCGTAGGGGCTCCTCTAACGTACAATGAGCAGTTCTTC. The full variable domain, completed using reference TRBV9 and TRBJ2-1, is DSGVTQTPKHLITATGQRVTLRCSPRSGDLSVYWYQQSLDQGLQFLIQYYNGEERAKGNILERFSAQQFPDLHSELNLSSLELGDSALYFCASSVGAPLTYNEQFFGPGTRLTVL.

This clonotype was picked up a small number of times. V is TRBV29-1 and J is TRBJ1-6, with D perhaps matching TRBD1 (5 bases). CDR1 is SQVTM, CDR2 ANQGSEA, per germline. Trimming shortened V by 6 bases and J by 4 bases, and 10 bases separated the two germline ends. The CDR3 has 13 residues. In nucleotides, the CDR3 is TGCAGCGTGGGGACGGATTATAATTCACCCCTCCACTTT. Translation gives CSVGTDYNSPLHF.

This clonotype has more than one count but fewer than ten. The rearrangement links TRBV12-3 or TRBV12-4 to TRBJ2-2, with 7 positions matching TRBD1. V lost 4 bases to trimming and J lost 5 bases; unmatched junction nucleotides: 7. CDR3 size: 15 residues. The CDR3 reads CASSSTGRLTGELFF. CDR3 DNA: TGTGCCAGCAGTTCGACAGGGCGGCTGACCGGGGAGCTGTTTTTT.

This clonotype was found many times. The chain recombines TRBV5-1 with TRBJ1-4; a weak D match, TRBD1 (5 bases). The CDR3 runs to 14 residues. The germline V gene has CDR1 SGHRS and CDR2 YFSETQ. The V gene lost 2 bases and the J gene lost 4 bases, with 9 bases spanning the gap. The CDR3 DNA sequence: TGCGCCAGCAGCTTCGGGACGCTTAATGAAAAACTGTTTTTT. Protein product: CASSFGTLNEKLFF.

V gene TRBV27 combines with J gene TRBJ2-1; D is uncertain. V was cut by 5 bases and J by 5 bases, with 10 bases left in between. The CDR3 totals 13 residues. The germline CDR1 and CDR2 sequences are MNHEY and SMNVEV (reference sequence). This chain's CDR3 is CASSPRLNNEQFF. The CDR3 region has the DNA TGTGCCAGCAGTCCGCGGCTCAACAATGAGCAGTTCTTC.

The chain links TRBV6-1 to TRBJ1-3; D is unresolved. The V and J ends lost 1 base and 0 bases respectively, with 7 bases between them. The CDR3 has 15 residues. Germline V gene data show CDR1 as MNHNS and CDR2 as SASEGT. CDR3 region: CASSEVTHSGNTIYF. CDR3 coding DNA: TGTGCCAGCAGTGAAGTGACCCACTCTGGAAACACCATATATTTT.

This clonotype has a handful of counts. The V call is TRBV5-1, the J call TRBJ2-6; D not resolved. Looked up from germline, CDR1 is SGHRS and CDR2 is YFSETQ. The V gene lost 1 base and the J gene lost 0 bases, with 11 bases spanning the gap. The CDR3 is 17 residues long. The CDR3 DNA follows: TGCGCCAGCAGCTTGAATCCGATGGGCTCTGGGGCCAACGTCCTGACTTTC. It translates to CASSLNPMGSGANVLTF.

The V and J genes are TRBV9 and TRBJ2-3; D is uncertain. The CDR3 is 12 amino acids. Between the trimmed V and J ends, which lost 3 bases and 6 bases, there was a span of 8 bases. Germline V CDR1 and CDR2: SGDLS, YYNGEE. The CDR3 bases are TGTGCCAGCAGCGCTTTGGGGGATACGCAGTATTTT. Its translation: CASSALGDTQYF.

The chain carries TRBV19 and TRBJ1-6; tentative D call: TRBD1 (5 bases). With 4 bases removed from V and 8 bases from J, the gap between germline ends came to 15 bases. The CDR3 length is 15 residues. The germline V gene encodes CDR1 LNHDA and CDR2 SQIVND (reference sequence). CDR3 in DNA: TGTGCCAGTAGTACCTTGGGACCGACCGATTCACCCCTCCACTTT. Protein sequence: CASSTLGPTDSPLHF.

This clonotype was counted a few times. V is TRBV2 and J is TRBJ2-2; D might be TRBD1 (7 bases). Germline V gives CDR1 SNHLY, CDR2 FYNNEI. The CDR3 sequence is 16 residues long. The ends were cut back, 2 bases at V and 5 bases at J, with 15 bases in the middle. CDR3 protein: CASSETAQGGTGELFF. The DNA of the CDR3 is TGTGCCAGCAGTGAAACTGCCCAGGGGGGAACCGGGGAGCTGTTTTTT.

This clonotype was counted only a few times. This chain connects TRBV15 to TRBJ2-7; 13 nucleotides line up with TRBD2. The V and J ends lost 11 bases and 5 bases, in that order; junction bases with no gene match: 18. Germline-derived CDR1 and CDR2 are LNHNV and YYDKDF (reference sequence). The CDR3 consists of 17 residues. In nucleotides, the CDR3 is TGTGCCTCCCGAAGCGGCAGGGTCGGACTAGCGGGAGACGAGCAGTACTTC. This sequence encodes CASRSGRVGLAGDEQYF.

This clonotype was seen a handful of times. The chain has TRBV28 and TRBJ2-7; D call uncertain. Germline V gives CDR1 MDHEN, CDR2 SYDVKM. Between the trimmed V and J ends, which lost 10 bases and 0 bases, there was a span of 10 bases. The CDR3 sequence is 12 residues long. The CDR3 DNA sequence: TGTGCCACACAGATCAGCTCCTACGAGCAGTACTTC. Its translation: CATQISSYEQYF.

Here the CDR3 DNA reads TGTGCCATCAGTGAAGGGTCTAGCGGGATTGATACGCAGTATTTT. Translation: CAISEGSSGIDTQYF. The V and J genes are TRBV10-3 and TRBJ2-3; 9 bases agree with TRBD2. V lost 3 bases, J lost 6 bases, and 7 bases stayed unmatched. The V gene's germline CDR1 is ENHRY and CDR2 SYGVKD. CDR3 length: 15 residues.

V and J are TRBV20-1 and TRBJ2-1, with 7 bases matching TRBD2. In germline, CDR1 is DFQATT, CDR2 SNEGSKA (reference sequence). The V gene end was trimmed by 2 bases and the J gene end by 3 bases; junction bases not matched to a gene: 7. The CDR3 contains 15 residues. For the CDR3, the DNA is TGCAGTGCTAGACCGGGACTAACAATCTACAATGAGCAGTTCTTC. The encoded protein is CSARPGLTIYNEQFF.

This clonotype was observed a few times. The chain has TRBV4-2 and TRBJ2-3; D not certain. Germline CDR1 LGHNA, CDR2 YNFKEQ. Trimming pared 1 base from V and 2 bases from J, leaving 7 bases between. The CDR3 loop spans 14 amino acids. Here the CDR3 reads CASSQGDPTDTQYF. CDR3 in DNA: TGTGCCAGCAGCCAAGGTGACCCCACAGATACGCAGTATTTT.

This chain uses TRBV19 with TRBJ2-1; D is perhaps TRBD2 (5 bases). V was pared by 6 bases and J by 5 bases, with 11 bases between. The germline CDR1 and CDR2 sequences are LNHDA and SQIVND (reference sequence). The CDR3 totals 13 residues. DNA of the CDR3: TGTGCCAGTAGGGCTTTGGGAGACAATGAGCAGTTCTTC. Encoded protein: CASRALGDNEQFF.

This rearrangement joins TRBV6-1 to TRBJ2-5; 12 positions agree with TRBD2. This CDR3 contains 15 residues. V gave up 6 bases and J gave up 5 bases; unmatched junction bases: 7. Looked up from germline, CDR1 is MNHNS and CDR2 is SASEGT. CDR3 amino acids: CASRSSGRAGETQYF. CDR3 nucleotides: TGTGCCAGCAGATCTAGCGGGAGGGCGGGGGAGACCCAGTACTTC.

V gene TRBV4-1 combines with J gene TRBJ2-5; 7 bases are a match to TRBD2. The ends lost 3 bases at V and 5 bases at J; junction bases unmatched: 6. CDR3 length: 14 residues. Germline lookup yields CDR1 MGHRA and CDR2 YSYEKL. The CDR3 protein is CASSQSAGIETQYF. The CDR3 DNA follows: TGCGCCAGCAGCCAGTCAGCGGGGATTGAGACCCAGTACTTC.

This clonotype was counted a few times. The V call is TRBV3-1, the J call TRBJ2-5; 11 bases match TRBD2. The CDR3 totals 16 residues. Trimming at V came to 1 base and at J to 6 bases, leaving 7 bases not matched to a gene. Germline CDR1 is LGHDT and CDR2 is YNNKEL (reference sequence). The CDR3 here is CASSQALAGAMKTQYF. The CDR3 DNA reads TGTGCCAGCAGCCAAGCACTAGCGGGAGCGATGAAGACCCAGTACTTC.

This clonotype was seen a few times. The rearrangement joins TRBV5-1 to TRBJ2-3; 8 bases fit TRBD2. The CDR3 totals 15 residues. CDR1 is SGHRS and CDR2 is YFSETQ in the germline V gene. Trimming took 3 bases from V and 4 from J; bases not matched to a gene: 7. CDR3 sequence (DNA): TGCGCCAGCAGCTCCGGACTAGCAGGGCCAGATACGCAGTATTTT. Its protein product is CASSSGLAGPDTQYF.

This clonotype showed up just a few times. In nucleotides, the CDR3 is TGCAGTGCTAGAGTGGGTGACACAAGGGCTATGAGCTCTGGAAACACCATATATTTT. Amino acids: CSARVGDTRAMSSGNTIYF. The J gene is TRBJ1-3, the V gene TRBV20-1; D is unresolved. CDR3 length: 19 amino acids. Trimming removed 1 base from V and 0 bases from J, with 22 bases in between. In germline, CDR1 is DFQATT, CDR2 SNEGSKA (reference sequence).

Only a few counts were recorded for this clonotype. The chain combines TRBV6-1 with TRBJ1-5, with D tentatively TRBD1 (5 bases). V lost 7 bases to trimming and J lost 4 bases, with 11 bases between them. The CDR3 has 13 amino acids. Per germline, CDR1 MNHNS and CDR2 SASEGT. CDR3: CASTPGNNQPQHF. Written as DNA, the CDR3 is TGTGCCAGCACCCCAGGGAATAATCAGCCCCAGCATTTT.

This clonotype showed up just a few times. V is TRBV20-1 and J is TRBJ2-1, with 7 bases lining up with TRBD1. This CDR3 spans 12 amino acids. V trimming: 5 bases; J trimming: 6 bases; junction bases outside the gene matches: 4. Germline V CDR1 and CDR2: DFQATT, SNEGSKA (reference sequence). The CDR3 loop is CSAEQGFNEQFF. In DNA, the CDR3 is TGCAGTGCTGAACAGGGGTTCAATGAGCAGTTCTTC.